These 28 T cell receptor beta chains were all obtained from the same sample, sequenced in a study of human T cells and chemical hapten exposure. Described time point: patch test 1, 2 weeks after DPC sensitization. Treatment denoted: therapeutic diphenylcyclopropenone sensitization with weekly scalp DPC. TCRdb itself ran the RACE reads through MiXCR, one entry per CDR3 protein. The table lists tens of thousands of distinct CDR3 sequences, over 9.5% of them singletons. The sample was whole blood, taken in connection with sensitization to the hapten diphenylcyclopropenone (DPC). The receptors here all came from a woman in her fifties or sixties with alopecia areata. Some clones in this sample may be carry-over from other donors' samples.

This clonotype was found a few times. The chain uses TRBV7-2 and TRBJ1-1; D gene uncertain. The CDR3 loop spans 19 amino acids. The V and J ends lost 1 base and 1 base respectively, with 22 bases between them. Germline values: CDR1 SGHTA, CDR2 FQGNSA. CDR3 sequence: CASSLGQRRFSSKNTEAFF. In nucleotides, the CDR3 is TGTGCCAGCAGCTTAGGTCAAAGAAGGTTCTCGTCGAAGAACACTGAAGCTTTCTTT.

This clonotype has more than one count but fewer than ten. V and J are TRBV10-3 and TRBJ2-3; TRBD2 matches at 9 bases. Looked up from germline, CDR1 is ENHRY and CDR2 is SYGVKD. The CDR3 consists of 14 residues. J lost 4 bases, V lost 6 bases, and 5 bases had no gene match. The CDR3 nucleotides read TGTGCCATCAGACGGACTAGCGAACCAGATACGCAGTATTTT. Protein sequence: CAIRRTSEPDTQYF.

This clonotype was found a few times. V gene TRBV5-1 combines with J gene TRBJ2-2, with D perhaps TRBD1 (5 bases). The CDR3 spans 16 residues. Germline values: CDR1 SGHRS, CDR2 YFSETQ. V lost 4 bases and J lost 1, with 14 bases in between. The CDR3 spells CASSPPAQGNTGELFF. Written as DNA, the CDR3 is TGCGCCAGCAGCCCCCCTGCTCAGGGGAACACCGGGGAGCTGTTTTTT.

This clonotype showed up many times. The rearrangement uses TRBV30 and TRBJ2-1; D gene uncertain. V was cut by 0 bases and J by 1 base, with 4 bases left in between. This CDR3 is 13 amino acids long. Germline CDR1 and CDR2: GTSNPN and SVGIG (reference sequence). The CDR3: CAWSVGSYNEQFF. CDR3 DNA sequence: TGTGCCTGGAGTGTGGGATCCTACAATGAGCAGTTCTTC.

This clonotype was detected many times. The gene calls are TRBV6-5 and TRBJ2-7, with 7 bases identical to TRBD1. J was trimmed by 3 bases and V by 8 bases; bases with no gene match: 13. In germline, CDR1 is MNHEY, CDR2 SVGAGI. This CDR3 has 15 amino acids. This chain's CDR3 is CASWGPRAGGYEQYF. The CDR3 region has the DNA TGTGCCAGCTGGGGGCCAAGGGCAGGGGGCTACGAGCAGTACTTC.

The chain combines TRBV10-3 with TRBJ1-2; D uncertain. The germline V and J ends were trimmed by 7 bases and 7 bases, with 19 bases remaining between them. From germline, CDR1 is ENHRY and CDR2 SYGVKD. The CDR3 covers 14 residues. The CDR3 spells CAITQLGGEAGYTF. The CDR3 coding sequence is TGTGCCATCACTCAACTCGGCGGAGAGGCTGGCTACACCTTC.

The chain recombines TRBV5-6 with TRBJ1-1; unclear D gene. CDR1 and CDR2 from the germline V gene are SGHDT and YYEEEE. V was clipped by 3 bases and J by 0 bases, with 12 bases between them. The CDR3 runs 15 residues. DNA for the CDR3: TGTGCCAGCAGCTCGACACAGAGCATGAACACTGAAGCTTTCTTT. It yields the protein CASSSTQSMNTEAFF.

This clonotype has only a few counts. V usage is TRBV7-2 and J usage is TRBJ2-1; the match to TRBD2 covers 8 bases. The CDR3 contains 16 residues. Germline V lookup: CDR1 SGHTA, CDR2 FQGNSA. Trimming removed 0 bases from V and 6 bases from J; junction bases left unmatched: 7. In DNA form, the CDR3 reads TGTGCCAGCAGCTTAGCAACTCCGGGACTAGGCAATGAGCAGTTCTTC. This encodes CASSLATPGLGNEQFF.

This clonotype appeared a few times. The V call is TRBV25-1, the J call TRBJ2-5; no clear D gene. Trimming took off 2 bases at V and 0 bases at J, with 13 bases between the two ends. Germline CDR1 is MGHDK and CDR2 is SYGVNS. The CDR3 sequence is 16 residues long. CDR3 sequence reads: CASSEEQNSYQETQYF. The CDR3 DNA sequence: TGTGCCAGCAGTGAAGAACAGAACTCCTACCAAGAGACCCAGTACTTC.

The chain's CDR3 is CASSMAAAGGTEAFF. DNA for the CDR3: TGCGCCAGCAGCATGGCCGCCGCCGGGGGTACTGAAGCTTTCTTT. The V gene is TRBV5-1, the J gene TRBJ1-1; tentative D call: TRBD1 (5 bases). This CDR3 is built from 15 residues. V was trimmed by 4 bases and J by 5 bases, leaving 18 bases between them. Germline V lookup: CDR1 SGHRS, CDR2 YFSETQ.

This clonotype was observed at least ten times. As DNA, the CDR3 is TGCGCCAGCAGCCCGGGACAGGGTTTGAGCACCGGGGAGCTGTTTTTT. Translation gives CASSPGQGLSTGELFF. J is TRBJ2-2 and V is TRBV5-1; TRBD1 matches 9 bases. CDR1 and CDR2 (germline): SGHRS, YFSETQ. The CDR3 runs 16 residues. V dropped 4 bases and J dropped 4; count of bases not matched to a gene: 8.

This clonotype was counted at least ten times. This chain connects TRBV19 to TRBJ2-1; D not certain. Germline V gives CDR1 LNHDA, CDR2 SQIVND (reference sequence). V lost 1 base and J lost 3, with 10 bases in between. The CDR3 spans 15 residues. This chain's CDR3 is CASSIGGRYYNEQFF. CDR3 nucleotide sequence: TGTGCCAGTAGTATAGGAGGCAGGTACTACAATGAGCAGTTCTTC. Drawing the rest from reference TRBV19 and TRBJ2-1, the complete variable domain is DGGITQSPKYLFRKEGQNVTLSCEQNLNHDAMYWYRQDPGQGLRLIYYSQIVNDFQKGDIAEGYSVSREKKESFPLTVTSAQKNPTAFYLCASSIGGRYYNEQFFGPGTRLTVL.

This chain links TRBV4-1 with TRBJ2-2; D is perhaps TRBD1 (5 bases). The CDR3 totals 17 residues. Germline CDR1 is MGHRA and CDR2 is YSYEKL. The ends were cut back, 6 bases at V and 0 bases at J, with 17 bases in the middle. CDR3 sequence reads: CASRLQGEQSNTGELFF. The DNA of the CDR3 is TGCGCCAGCAGACTGCAGGGTGAGCAATCGAACACCGGGGAGCTGTTTTTT.

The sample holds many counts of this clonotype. DNA for the CDR3: TGTGCCAGCTCACCAGACAGCTATAGCAATCAGCCCCAGCATTTT. This sequence encodes CASSPDSYSNQPQHF. This chain uses TRBV18 with TRBJ1-5; perhaps TRBD1 as D (5 bases). CDR1 KGHSH and CDR2 LQKENI come from the germline V gene. The CDR3 runs 15 residues. V was cut by 2 bases and J by 0 bases, with 8 bases left in between.

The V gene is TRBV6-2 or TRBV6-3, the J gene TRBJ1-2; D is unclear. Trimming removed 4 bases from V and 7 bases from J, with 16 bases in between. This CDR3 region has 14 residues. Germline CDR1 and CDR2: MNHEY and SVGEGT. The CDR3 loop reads CASSLPGKRSGYTF. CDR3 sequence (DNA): TGTGCCAGCAGTTTACCGGGCAAGAGGAGTGGCTACACCTTC.

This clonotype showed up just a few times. The CDR3 nucleotides read TGCAGCGCCGTTCAGGGGTGGGTCACTGAAGCTTTCTTT. This sequence encodes CSAVQGWVTEAFF. The V and J genes are TRBV29-1 and TRBJ1-1; a weak D match, TRBD1 (6 bases). Trimming stripped 7 bases from V and 4 bases from J, with 16 bases between. The CDR3 totals 13 residues. Germline-derived CDR1 and CDR2 are SQVTM and ANQGSEA.

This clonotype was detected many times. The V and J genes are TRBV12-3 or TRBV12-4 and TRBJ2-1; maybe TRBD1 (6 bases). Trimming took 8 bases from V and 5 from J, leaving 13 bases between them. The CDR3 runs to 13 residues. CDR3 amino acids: CASRYRVDNEQFF. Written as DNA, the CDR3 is TGTGCCAGCCGGTACAGGGTGGACAATGAGCAGTTCTTC.

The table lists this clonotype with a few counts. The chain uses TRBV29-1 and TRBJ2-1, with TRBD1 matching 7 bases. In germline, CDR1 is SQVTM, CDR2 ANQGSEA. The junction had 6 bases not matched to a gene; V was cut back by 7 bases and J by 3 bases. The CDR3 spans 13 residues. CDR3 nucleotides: TGCAGCGCTGACAGGGTGAGCTACAATGAGCAGTTCTTC. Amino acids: CSADRVSYNEQFF.

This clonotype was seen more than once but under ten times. CDR3 DNA: TGCAGCGTTGAAGTGGGATCCGCTGGGGCCAACGTCCTGACTTTC. This sequence encodes CSVEVGSAGANVLTF. The gene calls are TRBV29-1 and TRBJ2-6; D is uncertain. CDR1 and CDR2 from the germline V gene are SQVTM and ANQGSEA. The CDR3 is 15 amino acids. Trimming took 1 base from V and 2 from J, leaving 9 bases between them. Based on the CDR3 plus reference TRBV29-1 and TRBJ2-6, the full variable domain is SAVISQKPSRDICQRGTSLTIQCQVDSQVTMMFWYRQQPGQSLTLIATANQGSEATYESGFVIDKFPISRPNLTFSTLTVSNMSPEDSSIYLCSVEVGSAGANVLTFGAGSRLTVL.

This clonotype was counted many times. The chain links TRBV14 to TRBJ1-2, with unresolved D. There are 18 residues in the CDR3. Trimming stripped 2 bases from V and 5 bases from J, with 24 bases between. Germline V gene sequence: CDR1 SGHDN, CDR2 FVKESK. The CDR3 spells CASSQSGLRGKRPYGYTF. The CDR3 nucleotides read TGTGCCAGCAGCCAATCGGGTCTTAGAGGTAAAAGACCTTATGGCTACACCTTC. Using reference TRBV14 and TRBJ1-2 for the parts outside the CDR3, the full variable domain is EAGVTQFPSHSVIEKGQTVTLRCDPISGHDNLYWYRRVMGKEIKFLLHFVKESKQDESGMPNNRFLAERTGGTYSTLKVQPAELEDSGVYFCASSQSGLRGKRPYGYTFGSGTRLTVV.

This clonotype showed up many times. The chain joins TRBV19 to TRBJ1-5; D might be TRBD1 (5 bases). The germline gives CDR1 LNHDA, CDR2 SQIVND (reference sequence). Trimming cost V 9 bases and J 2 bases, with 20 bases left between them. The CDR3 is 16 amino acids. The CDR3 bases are TGTGCCAGCCTAGGGCAGGGAGGCTCCGGCAATCAGCCCCAGCATTTT. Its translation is CASLGQGGSGNQPQHF.

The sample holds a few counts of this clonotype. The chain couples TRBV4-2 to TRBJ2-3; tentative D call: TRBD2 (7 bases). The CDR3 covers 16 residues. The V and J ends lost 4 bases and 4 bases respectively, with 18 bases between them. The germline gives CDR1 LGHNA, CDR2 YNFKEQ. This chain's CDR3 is CASSPISGGLADTQYF. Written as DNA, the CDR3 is TGTGCCAGCAGCCCCATTTCGGGGGGCCTGGCAGATACGCAGTATTTT.

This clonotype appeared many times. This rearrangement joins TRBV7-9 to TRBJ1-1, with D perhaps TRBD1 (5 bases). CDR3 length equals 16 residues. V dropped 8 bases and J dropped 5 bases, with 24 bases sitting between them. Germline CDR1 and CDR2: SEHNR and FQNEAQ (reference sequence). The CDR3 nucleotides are TGTGCCAGCGGCCCGGGGAGGGGTGGATCGGGGACTGAAGCTTTCTTT. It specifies CASGPGRGGSGTEAFF.

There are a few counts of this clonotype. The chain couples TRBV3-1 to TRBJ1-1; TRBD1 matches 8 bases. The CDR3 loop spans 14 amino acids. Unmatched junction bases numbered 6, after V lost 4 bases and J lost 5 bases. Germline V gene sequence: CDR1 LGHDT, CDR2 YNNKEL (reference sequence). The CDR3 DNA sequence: TGTGCCAGCAGCCCCCAGGGGGCGCGAACTGAAGCTTTCTTT. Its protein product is CASSPQGARTEAFF.

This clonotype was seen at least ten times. CDR3 nucleotide sequence: TGTGCCAGCAGTTTAGACGGGAACTGGGGTTCACCCCTCCACTTT. As protein: CASSLDGNWGSPLHF. This chain joins TRBV27 and TRBJ1-6; D remains ambiguous. The length of the CDR3 is 15 residues. V was clipped by 2 bases and J by 9 bases, with 14 bases between them. Germline loops: CDR1 MNHEY, CDR2 SMNVEV (reference sequence).

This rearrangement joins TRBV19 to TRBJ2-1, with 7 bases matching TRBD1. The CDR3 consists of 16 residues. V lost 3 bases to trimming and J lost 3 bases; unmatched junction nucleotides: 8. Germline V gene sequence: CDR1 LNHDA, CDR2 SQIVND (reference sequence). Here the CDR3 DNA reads TGTGCCAGTAGTATGCCCCGGGCAGGGGGCTACAATGAGCAGTTCTTC. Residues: CASSMPRAGGYNEQFF.

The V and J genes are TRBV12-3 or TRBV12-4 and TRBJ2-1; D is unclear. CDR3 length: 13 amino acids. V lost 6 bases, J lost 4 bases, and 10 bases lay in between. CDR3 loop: CASRVGNYNEQFF. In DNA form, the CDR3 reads TGTGCCAGCAGGGTGGGGAATTACAATGAGCAGTTCTTC.

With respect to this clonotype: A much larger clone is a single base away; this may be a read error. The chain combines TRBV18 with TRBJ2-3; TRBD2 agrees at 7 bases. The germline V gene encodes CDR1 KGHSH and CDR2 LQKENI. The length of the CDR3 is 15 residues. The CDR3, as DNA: TGTGCCAGCTCACCTGTCGCGACTAGCACAGTTACGCAGTATTTT. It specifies CASSPVATSTVTQYF.